The rows below give T cell receptor beta chains drawn from one sample of a study of CD8 T cells in ankylosing spondylitis. One entry per CDR3 protein results from TCRdb running MiXCR on the 5' RACE reads. The sample lists hundreds of thousands of distinct CDR3 sequences; around 26% were seen once. Sequencing used blood, either unsorted or a sorted T cell fraction (not recorded which). The receptors derive from a male donor with ankylosing spondylitis. CDR3s include the opening cysteine and the closing phenylalanine or tryptophan. The D gene is left open where the match is weak. Where a row states a size, it is once, few, many or the class of an expanded clone; other rows omit it.

TRBV7-2	few	TRBD1	TRBJ2-1	TGTGCCAGCAGCACCCTCCGGGACAGGGGTTACAATGAGCAGTTCTTC	CASSTLRDRGYNEQFF
TRBV10-3	few	TRBD2	TRBJ2-7	TGTGCCATCAGTGAGACACGGACTAGCGGGAGAAACGAGCAGTACTTC	CAISETRTSGRNEQYF
TRBV12-3/TRBV12-4	NA	NA	TRBJ2-1	TGTGCCAGCACTCCGGGATTCCTCTACAATGAGCAGTTCTTC	CASTPGFLYNEQFF
TRBV7-2	NA	NA	TRBJ2-7	TGTGCCAGCAGCTCTAGGAGAGGGCCTTACGAGCAGTACTTC	CASSSRRGPYEQYF
TRBV7-9	NA	NA	TRBJ2-1	TGTGCCAGCAGCTTAGGACAGCCCTACAATGAGCAGTTCTTC	CASSLGQPYNEQFF
TRBV2	few	NA	TRBJ2-7	TGTGCCAGCACGTGGGGGCGAAACGAGCAGTACTTC	CASTWGRNEQYF
TRBV7-9	few	TRBD2	TRBJ2-1	TGTGCCAGCAGCTTGGCTAGCGGGCTTGAGCAGTTCTTC	CASSLASGLEQFF
TRBV5-1	NA	TRBD1	TRBJ1-2	TGCGCCAGCAGCGTTACAGGGGGCGCGGGGAGTTATGGCTACACCTTC	CASSVTGGAGSYGYTF
TRBV3-1	NA	NA	TRBJ1-2	TGTGCCAGCAGCCCGGCCGGGGGGCCCCCGGCTGGCTACACCTTC	CASSPAGGPPAGYTF
TRBV5-1	NA	TRBD2	TRBJ2-3	TGCGCCAGCAGCGGCTCCGGGACTAGGACCCCACTGGCAGATACGCAGTATTTT	CASSGSGTRTPLADTQYF
TRBV5-1	few	NA	TRBJ2-6	TGCGCCAGCAGCTTGAGTGGTACTGGGGCCAACGTCCTGACTTTC	CASSLSGTGANVLTF
TRBV12-3/TRBV12-4	NA	NA	TRBJ2-1	TGTGCCACTCTACGGAGCTCCTACAATGAGCAGTTCTTC	CATLRSSYNEQFF
TRBV12-3/TRBV12-4	NA	NA	TRBJ1-2	TGTGCCACCAGGGGAAGGAGGGTAAACTATGGCTACACCTTC	CATRGRRVNYGYTF
TRBV14	NA	NA	TRBJ2-2	TGTGCCAGCAGCCGCTACAGGGTTGAGAACACCGGGGAGCTGTTTTTT	CASSRYRVENTGELFF